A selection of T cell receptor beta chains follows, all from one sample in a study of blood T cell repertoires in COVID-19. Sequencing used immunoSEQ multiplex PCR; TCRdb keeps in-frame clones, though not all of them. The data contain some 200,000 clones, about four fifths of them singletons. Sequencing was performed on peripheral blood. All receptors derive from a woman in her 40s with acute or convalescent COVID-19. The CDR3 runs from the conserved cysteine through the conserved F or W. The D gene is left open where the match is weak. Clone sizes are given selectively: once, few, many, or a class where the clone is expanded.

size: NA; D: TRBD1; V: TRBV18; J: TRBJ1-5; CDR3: CASSPITGGEPQHF; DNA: TGTGCCAGCTCACCAATAACAGGGGGCGAGCCCCAGCATTTT
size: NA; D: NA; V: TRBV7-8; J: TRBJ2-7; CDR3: CASTIGVGSYEQYF; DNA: TGTGCCAGCACCATCGGGGTCGGGTCCTACGAGCAGTACTTC
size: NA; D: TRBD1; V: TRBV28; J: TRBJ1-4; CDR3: CASSFTGALRREKLFF; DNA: TGTGCCAGCAGTTTTACAGGGGCTCTCCGGCGGGAAAAACTGTTTTTT
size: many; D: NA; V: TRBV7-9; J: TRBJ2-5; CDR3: CASSYLGQAGETQYF; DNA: TGTGCCAGCAGTTATCTGGGCCAAGCCGGAGAGACCCAGTACTTC
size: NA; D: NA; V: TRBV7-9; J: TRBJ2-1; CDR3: CASSPRTSYNEQFF; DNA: TGTGCCAGCAGCCCCAGAACCTCCTACAATGAGCAGTTCTTC
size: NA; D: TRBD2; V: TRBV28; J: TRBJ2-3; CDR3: CASSRPLAGDSHTQYF; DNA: TGTGCCAGCAGCCGCCCACTAGCGGGGGATTCTCATACGCAGTATTTT
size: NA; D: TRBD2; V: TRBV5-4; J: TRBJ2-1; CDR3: CASSASSGVGEQFF; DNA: TGTGCCAGCAGCGCGTCTAGCGGGGTTGGGGAGCAGTTCTTC
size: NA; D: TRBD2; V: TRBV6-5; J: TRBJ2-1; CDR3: CASTKPGGGTEQFF; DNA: TGTGCCAGCACCAAACCGGGCGGGGGGACTGAGCAGTTCTTC
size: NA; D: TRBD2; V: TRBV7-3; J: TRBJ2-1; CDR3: CASSLTSGGLEFF; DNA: TGTGCCAGCAGCTTAACGAGCGGGGGTTTGGAGTTCTTC
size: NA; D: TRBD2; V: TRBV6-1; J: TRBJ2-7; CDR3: CASSEWGGYEQYF; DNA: TGTGCCAGCAGTGAATGGGGGGGGTACGAGCAGTACTTC
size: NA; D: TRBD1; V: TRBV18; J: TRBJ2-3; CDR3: CASSLDRATDTQYF; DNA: TGTGCCAGCTCCTTGGACAGGGCTACAGATACGCAGTATTTT
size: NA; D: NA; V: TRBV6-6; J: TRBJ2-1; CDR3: CASSYLGLLYNEQFF; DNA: TGTGCCAGCAGTTACTTGGGACTCCTATACAATGAGCAGTTCTTC
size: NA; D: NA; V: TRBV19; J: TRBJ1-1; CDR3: CATGREGTEAFF; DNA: TGTGCCACTGGACGGGAAGGCACTGAAGCTTTCTTT
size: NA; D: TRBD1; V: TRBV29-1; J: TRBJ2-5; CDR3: CSVEGQGTQETQYF; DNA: TGCAGCGTTGAGGGACAGGGGACCCAAGAGACCCAGTACTTC
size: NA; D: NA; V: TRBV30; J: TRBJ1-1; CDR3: CAWSANMNTEAFF; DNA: TGTGCCTGGAGTGCGAACATGAACACTGAAGCTTTCTTT
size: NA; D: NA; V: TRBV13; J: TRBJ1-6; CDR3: CASSRGRPRSPLHF; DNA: TGTGCCAGCAGCCGCGGCCGACCACGTTCACCCCTCCACTTT
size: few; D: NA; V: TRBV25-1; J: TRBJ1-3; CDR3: CASSRAGRSGNTIYF; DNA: TGTGCCAGCAGTAGGGCGGGGCGCTCCGGAAACACCATATATTTT
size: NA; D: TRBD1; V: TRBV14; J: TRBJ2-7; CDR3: CASSQDRDRLHEQYF; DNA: TGTGCCAGCAGCCAAGATAGGGACAGGCTCCACGAGCAGTACTTC
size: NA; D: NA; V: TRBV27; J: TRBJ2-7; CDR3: CASSSSSYEQYF; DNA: TGTGCCAGCAGTTCCTCCTCCTACGAGCAGTACTTC
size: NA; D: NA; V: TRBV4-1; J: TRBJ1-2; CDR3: CASSQAPPGVTHGYTF; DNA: TGCGCCAGCAGCCAAGCTCCCCCCGGAGTAACTCATGGCTACACCTTC
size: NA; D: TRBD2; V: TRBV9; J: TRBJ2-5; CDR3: CASSVGGLAAQETQYF; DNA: TGTGCCAGCAGCGTAGGGGGACTAGCGGCTCAAGAGACCCAGTACTTC
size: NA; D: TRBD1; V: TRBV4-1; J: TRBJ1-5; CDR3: CASSQGGQGDQPQHF; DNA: TGCGCCAGCAGCCAAGGGGGCCAGGGGGATCAGCCCCAGCATTTT
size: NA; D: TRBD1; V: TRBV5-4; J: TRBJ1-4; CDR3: CASSLQGANEKLFF; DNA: TGTGCCAGCAGCTTACAGGGGGCTAATGAAAAACTGTTTTTT
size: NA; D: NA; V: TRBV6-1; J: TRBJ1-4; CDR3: CASSERSGGGNEKLFF; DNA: TGTGCCAGCAGTGAAAGGAGTGGGGGGGGTAATGAAAAACTGTTTTTT
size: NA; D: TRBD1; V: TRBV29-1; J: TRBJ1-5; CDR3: CSVEDGTGSNF; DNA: TGCAGCGTTGAAGATGGGACAGGGTCCAATTTT
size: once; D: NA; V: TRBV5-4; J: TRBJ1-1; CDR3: CASSLGLKGGTEAFF; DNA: TGTGCCAGCAGCTTGGGGCTGAAAGGGGGCACTGAAGCTTTCTTT
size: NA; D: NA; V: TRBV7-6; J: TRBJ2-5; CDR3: CASSLLETQYF; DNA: TGTGCCAGCAGCTTACTGGAGACCCAGTACTTC
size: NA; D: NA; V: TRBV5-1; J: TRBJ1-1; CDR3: CASSRGGGTEAFF; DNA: TGCGCCAGCAGCCGAGGGGGTGGCACTGAAGCTTTCTTT
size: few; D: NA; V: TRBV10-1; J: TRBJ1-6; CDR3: CASSERRDNSPLHF; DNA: TGCGCCAGCAGTGAGAGGCGGGATAATTCACCCCTCCACTTT
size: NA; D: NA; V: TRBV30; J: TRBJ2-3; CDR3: CAWSVTGSDTQYF; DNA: TGTGCCTGGAGTGTAACGGGGTCGGATACGCAGTATTTT
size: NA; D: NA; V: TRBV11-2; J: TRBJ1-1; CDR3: CASSLDPTGTEAFF; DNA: TGTGCCAGCAGCTTAGATCCTACGGGAACTGAAGCTTTCTTT
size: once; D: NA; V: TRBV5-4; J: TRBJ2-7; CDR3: CASSLEAGDYEQYF; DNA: TGTGCCAGCAGCTTGGAGGCAGGGGATTACGAGCAGTACTTC
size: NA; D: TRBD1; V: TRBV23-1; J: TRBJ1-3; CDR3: CASSQSVQGDPGNTIYF; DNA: TGCGCCAGCAGTCAATCAGTCCAGGGGGACCCTGGAAACACCATATATTTT
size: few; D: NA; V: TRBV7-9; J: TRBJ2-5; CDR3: CASSFGQGGQETQYF; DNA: TGTGCCAGCAGTTTCGGACAGGGAGGGCAAGAGACCCAGTACTTC
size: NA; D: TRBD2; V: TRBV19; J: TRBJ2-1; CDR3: CASSQGLAGGEEQFF; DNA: TGTGCCAGTAGTCAGGGATTAGCGGGAGGGGAGGAGCAGTTCTTC
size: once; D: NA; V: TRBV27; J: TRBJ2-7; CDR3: CASSLQRRGYEQYF; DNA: TGTGCCAGCAGTCTTCAGCGGAGGGGCTACGAGCAGTACTTC
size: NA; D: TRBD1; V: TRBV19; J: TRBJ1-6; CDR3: CASSPTGGGSPLHF; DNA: TGTGCCAGTAGTCCGACAGGGGGAGGATCACCCCTCCACTTT
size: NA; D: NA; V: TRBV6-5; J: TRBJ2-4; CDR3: CASSYSKGRPGIQYF; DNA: TGTGCCAGCAGTTACTCGAAAGGGAGACCAGGCATTCAGTACTTC
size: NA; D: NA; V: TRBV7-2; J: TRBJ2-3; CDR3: CASSPDRSTDTQYF; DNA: TGTGCCAGCAGCCCCGACAGAAGCACAGATACGCAGTATTTT
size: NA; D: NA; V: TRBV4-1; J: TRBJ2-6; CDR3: CASSKSGANVLTF; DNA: TGCGCCAGCTCTAAAAGTGGGGCCAACGTCCTGACTTTC
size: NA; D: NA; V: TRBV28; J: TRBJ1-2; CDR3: CASGSGNYGYTF; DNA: TGTGCCAGCGGGTCAGGGAACTATGGCTACACCTTC